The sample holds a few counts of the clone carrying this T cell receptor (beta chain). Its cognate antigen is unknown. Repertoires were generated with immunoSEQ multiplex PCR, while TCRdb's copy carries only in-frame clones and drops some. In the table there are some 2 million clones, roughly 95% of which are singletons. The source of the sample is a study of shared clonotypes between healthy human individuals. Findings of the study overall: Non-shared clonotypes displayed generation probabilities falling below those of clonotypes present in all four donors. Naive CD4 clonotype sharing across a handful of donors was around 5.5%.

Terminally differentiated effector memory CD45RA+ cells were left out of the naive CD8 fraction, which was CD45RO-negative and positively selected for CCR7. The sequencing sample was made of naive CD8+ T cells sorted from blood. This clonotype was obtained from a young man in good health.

CDR3 region: CASSQDTPGTYEQYF. In DNA form, the CDR3 reads TGCGCCAGCAGCCAAGATACGCCAGGTACCTACGAGCAGTACTTC. The chain carries TRBV4-1 and TRBJ2-7; D is ambiguous. Germline-derived CDR1 and CDR2 are MGHRA and YSYEKL. This CDR3 has 15 residues. V lost 0 bases and J 2 bases, leaving 11 bases between the germline ends.